The clone carrying this TCR beta chain occurred many times. Antigen: not known. The data were obtained in a study of blood T cells in healthy people across ages. Study results and caveats: Nothing was known about donor CMV status, and this possibly confounded expanded clonotype changes.

Every sample gave at least 5.5 micrograms of total RNA when it was extracted. Sample-barcoded 5' priming and a J-beta primer mix drove a second PCR of roughly 6 to 12 cycles. Tagging of each cDNA molecule was performed by a template-switch adaptor with 12 random nucleotides. TCRdb independently ran MiXCR on the 5' RACE reads; one entry per CDR3 protein. The data contain 1.5 million to 2 million distinct CDR3 sequences, 28% of them singletons. The clonotype was recovered from a woman in her twenties or thirties in good health. The material sequenced was blood.

CDR3 nucleotide sequence: TGCAGCGAGGAATGGCAGAATGGCTACACCTTC. Residues: CSEEWQNGYTF. The V and J genes are TRBV29-1 and TRBJ1-2, with D hard to call. The CDR3 is 11 residues long. The V and J ends lost 7 bases and 6 bases respectively, with 12 bases between them. The germline gives CDR1 SQVTM, CDR2 ANQGSEA.